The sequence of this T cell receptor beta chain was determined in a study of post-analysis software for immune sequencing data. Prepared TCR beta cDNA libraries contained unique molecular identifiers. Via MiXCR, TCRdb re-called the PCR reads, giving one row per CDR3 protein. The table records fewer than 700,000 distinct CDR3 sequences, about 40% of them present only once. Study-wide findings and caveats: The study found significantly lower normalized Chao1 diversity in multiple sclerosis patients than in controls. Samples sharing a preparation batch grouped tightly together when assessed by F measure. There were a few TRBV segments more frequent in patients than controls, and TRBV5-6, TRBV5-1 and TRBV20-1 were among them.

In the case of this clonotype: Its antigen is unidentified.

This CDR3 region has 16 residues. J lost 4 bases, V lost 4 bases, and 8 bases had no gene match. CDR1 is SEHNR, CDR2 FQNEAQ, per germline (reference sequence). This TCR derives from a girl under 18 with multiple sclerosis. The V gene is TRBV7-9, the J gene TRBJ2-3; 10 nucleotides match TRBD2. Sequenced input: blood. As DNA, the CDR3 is TGTGCCAGCAGCTACTTGGCTAGCGGGAGCCCAGATACGCAGTATTTT. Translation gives CASSYLASGSPDTQYF. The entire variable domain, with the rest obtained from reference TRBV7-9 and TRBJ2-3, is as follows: DTGVSQNPRHKITKRGQNVTFRCDPISEHNRLYWYRQTLGQGPEFLTYFQNEAQLEKSRLLSDRFSAERPKGSFSTLEIQRTEQGDSAMYLCASSYLASGSPDTQYFGPGTRLTVL.